Below, 26 T cell receptor beta chains from the same sample are listed, as sequenced in a study of glioma-infiltrating T cells after dendritic cell vaccination. Some clones are missing from TCRdb's copy, which holds only in-frame ones; the method was immunoSEQ multiplex PCR. The sample lists roughly 52,000 clones, about 85% occurring once. The specimen was blood, collected before dendritic cell vaccination. The receptor source for this set is a human donor with glioblastoma.

V is TRBV7-9 and J is TRBJ2-3, with TRBD2 matching over 13 bases. From germline, CDR1 is SEHNR and CDR2 FQNEAQ (reference sequence). This CDR3 comprises 16 residues. V trimming: 5 bases; J trimming: 2 bases; junction bases outside the gene matches: 4. The CDR3 loop is CASSPTSGRVTDTQYF. The CDR3 DNA reads as TGTGCCAGCAGCCCCACTAGCGGGAGGGTCACAGATACGCAGTATTTT. The full variable domain, completed using reference TRBV7-9 and TRBJ2-3, is DTGVSQNPRHKITKRGQNVTFRCDPISEHNRLYWYRQTLGQGPEFLTYFQNEAQLEKSRLLSDRFSAERPKGSFSTLEIQRTEQGDSAMYLCASSPTSGRVTDTQYFGPGTRLTVL.

J is TRBJ2-1 and V is TRBV11-3, with D maybe TRBD2 (7 bases). The V gene lost 2 bases and the J gene lost 4 bases, with 12 bases spanning the gap. The CDR3 is 15 amino acids. Germline CDR1 reads SGHNT; CDR2 reads YENEEA. CDR3 bases: TGTGCCAGCAGCTTAACGGGGGGCTCTTACAATGAGCAGTTCTTC. Its protein product is CASSLTGGSYNEQFF.

This sequence joins TRBV5-4 and TRBJ2-3, with TRBD2 identical over 9 bases. V was clipped by 4 bases and J by 10 bases; unmatched bases: 7. The CDR3 is 13 residues long. CDR1 and CDR2 (germline): SGHNT, YYREEE (reference sequence). For the CDR3, the DNA is TGTGCCAGCAGCCCTCCGACTAGCGGATCGCAGTATTTT. It yields the protein CASSPPTSGSQYF.

The V and J genes are TRBV7-9 and TRBJ2-1; D ambiguous. Trimming removed 1 base from V and 1 base from J, with 8 bases in between. Germline V CDR1 and CDR2: SEHNR, FQNEAQ (reference sequence). This CDR3 is 15 amino acids long. CDR3 region: CASSLEEHSYNEQFF. CDR3 DNA sequence: TGTGCCAGCAGCTTAGAAGAACATTCCTACAATGAGCAGTTCTTC.

This sequence joins TRBV18 and TRBJ1-5; no clear D. Germline V gene lookup returns CDR1 KGHSH and CDR2 LQKENI. Deletions cut 3 bases from V and 4 bases from J, with 7 bases between. The CDR3 sequence is 13 residues long. The CDR3 protein is CASSPSANQPQHF. In DNA form, the CDR3 reads TGTGCCAGCTCACCTAGCGCAAATCAGCCCCAGCATTTT. Using reference TRBV18 and TRBJ1-5 for the parts outside the CDR3, the full variable domain is NAGVMQNPRHLVRRRGQEARLRCSPMKGHSHVYWYRQLPEEGLKFMVYLQKENIIDESGMPKERFSAEFPKEGPSILRIQQVVRGDSAAYFCASSPSANQPQHFGDGTRLSIL.

The chain employs TRBV6-1 and TRBJ2-5; TRBD2 is a possible D gene (7 bases). The CDR3 spans 13 residues. V was clipped by 6 bases and J by 5 bases, with 13 bases between them. The germline gives CDR1 MNHNS, CDR2 SASEGT. The CDR3 loop reads CASRPGRGETQYF. CDR3 nucleotide sequence: TGTGCCAGCAGGCCAGGGAGGGGGGAGACCCAGTACTTC.

The chain uses TRBV9 and TRBJ1-4, with 9 bases aligning to TRBD1. CDR1 SGDLS and CDR2 YYNGEE come from the germline V gene. CDR3 length: 14 amino acids. J lost 5 bases, V lost 4 bases, and 3 bases had no gene match. CDR3 loop: CASSFGTGNEKLFF. The CDR3 DNA follows: TGTGCCAGCAGCTTCGGGACAGGGAATGAAAAACTGTTTTTT.

The gene calls are TRBV6-5 and TRBJ1-2; 10 bases line up with TRBD1. Looked up from germline, CDR1 is MNHEY and CDR2 is SVGAGI. Trimming removed 7 bases from V and 4 bases from J; junction bases left unmatched: 6. The CDR3 has 14 amino acids. This CDR3 reads CASTQDRGLYGYTF. The CDR3 DNA sequence: TGTGCCAGCACCCAAGACAGGGGGCTCTATGGCTACACCTTC.

This sequence joins TRBV2 and TRBJ1-1; D is unclear. With 1 base removed from V and 5 bases from J, the gap between germline ends came to 5 bases. The CDR3 loop spans 12 amino acids. CDR1 is SNHLY, CDR2 FYNNEI, per germline. This CDR3 reads CASSEGGTEAFF. For the CDR3, the DNA is TGTGCCAGCAGTGAAGGAGGGACTGAAGCTTTCTTT.

This clone came up a few times. This rearrangement joins TRBV6-6 to TRBJ2-7; 7 nucleotides match TRBD2. Germline CDR1 is MNHNY and CDR2 is SVGAGI (reference sequence). Trimming removed 6 bases from V and 2 bases from J; junction bases left unmatched: 10. The CDR3 has 15 residues. The CDR3 spells CASSQGAGDPYEQYF. Written as DNA, the CDR3 is TGTGCCAGCAGCCAAGGGGCGGGGGACCCCTACGAGCAGTACTTC.

This sequence joins TRBV9 and TRBJ2-2, with D unclear. The V gene's germline CDR1 is SGDLS and CDR2 YYNGEE. V lost 0 bases, J lost 2 bases, and 8 bases lay in between. The CDR3 consists of 15 residues. The CDR3 protein is CASSVVAGNTGELFF. The DNA of the CDR3 is TGTGCCAGCAGCGTAGTGGCTGGTAACACCGGGGAGCTGTTTTTT.

The CDR3 coding sequence is TGTGCCAGCAGCTTAGCCTCTCTCAGGTACAATGAGCAGTTCTTC. Translating gives CASSLASLRYNEQFF. This chain uses TRBV7-9 with TRBJ2-1; D call uncertain. The length of the CDR3 is 15 residues. Trimming took off 0 bases at V and 4 bases at J, with 10 bases between the two ends. Per the germline V gene, CDR1 is SEHNR and CDR2 is FQNEAQ (reference sequence). Complete variable domain (other parts from reference TRBV7-9 and TRBJ2-1): DTGVSQNPRHKITKRGQNVTFRCDPISEHNRLYWYRQTLGQGPEFLTYFQNEAQLEKSRLLSDRFSAERPKGSFSTLEIQRTEQGDSAMYLCASSLASLRYNEQFFGPGTRLTVL.

On this clone: Other DNA variants within this sample encode the same CDR3. The J gene is TRBJ1-6, the V gene TRBV25-1; unclear D gene. The CDR3 covers 13 residues. The germline V and J ends were trimmed by 6 bases and 0 bases, with 3 bases remaining between them. CDR1 is MGHDK, CDR2 SYGVNS, per germline. The CDR3 region is CASSVSYNSPLHF. DNA for the CDR3: TGTGCCAGCAGCGTCTCCTATAATTCACCCCTCCACTTT.

The chain has TRBV4-1 and TRBJ1-5; 8 bases fit TRBD1. The V and J ends lost 0 bases and 1 base, in that order; junction bases with no gene match: 8. The CDR3 runs 18 residues. In germline, CDR1 is MGHRA, CDR2 YSYEKL. This CDR3 reads CASSQEIPGGASNQPQHF. CDR3 bases: TGCGCCAGCAGCCAAGAGATTCCAGGGGGCGCGAGCAATCAGCCCCAGCATTTT.

The chain links TRBV9 to TRBJ1-2; 11 bases are shared with TRBD1. CDR3 length: 14 amino acids. Germline CDR1 SGDLS, CDR2 YYNGEE. Trimming removed 3 bases from V and 8 bases from J; junction bases left unmatched: 6. The CDR3 sequence is CASSGTGGLGGYTF. The CDR3 DNA reads TGTGCCAGCAGCGGGACAGGGGGCCTCGGAGGCTACACCTTC.

This chain connects TRBV30 to TRBJ1-6, with D possibly being TRBD1 (5 bases). The CDR3 runs to 13 residues. V shed 5 bases and J shed 9 bases, with 14 bases lying between them. The germline CDR1 and CDR2 sequences are GTSNPN and SVGIG (reference sequence). CDR3 nucleotide sequence: TGTGCCTGGCAAGGGACTGACCTTTCACCCCTCCACTTT. Its protein product is CAWQGTDLSPLHF.

This clone has a single count. This chain uses TRBV11-3 with TRBJ1-1, with 8 bases matching TRBD1. The CDR3 spans 15 residues. The V and J ends lost 5 bases and 1 base, in that order; junction bases with no gene match: 6. CDR1 and CDR2 (germline): SGHNT, YENEEA. CDR3 residues: CASSARQGRNTEAFF. The CDR3 nucleotides are TGTGCCAGCAGCGCTCGACAGGGGCGGAACACTGAAGCTTTCTTT.

This chain joins TRBV7-9 and TRBJ2-7; maybe TRBD2 (5 bases). CDR3 length equals 16 residues. V lost 4 bases and J 3 bases, leaving 19 bases between the germline ends. Germline assignment: CDR1 SEHNR and CDR2 FQNEAQ (reference sequence). CDR3 loop: CASSYSGPRGRYEQYF. In nucleotides, the CDR3 is TGTGCCAGCAGCTATTCCGGGCCCCGAGGGCGCTACGAGCAGTACTTC.

The CDR3 loop is CASTLGGSQPQHF. In nucleotides, the CDR3 is TGTGCCAGCACCCTGGGGGGTAGTCAGCCCCAGCATTTT. The V call is TRBV2, the J call TRBJ1-5, with D tentatively TRBD1 (5 bases). CDR1 is SNHLY, CDR2 FYNNEI, per germline. This CDR3 is built from 13 residues. V lost 7 bases, J lost 6 bases, and 13 bases lay in between. Variable domain in full (rest from reference TRBV2 and TRBJ1-5): EPEVTQTPSHQVTQMGQEVILRCVPISNHLYFYWYRQILGQKVEFLVSFYNNEISEKSEIFDDQFSVERPDGSNFTLKIRSTKLEDSAMYFCASTLGGSQPQHFGDGTRLSIL.

This sequence joins TRBV30 and TRBJ1-5; no firm D call. With 1 base removed from V and 1 base from J, the gap between germline ends came to 11 bases. The V gene's germline CDR1 is GTSNPN and CDR2 SVGIG (reference sequence). The CDR3 runs to 15 residues. CDR3 sequence reads: CAWSAPRGSNQPQHF. CDR3 in DNA: TGTGCCTGGAGTGCACCCCGAGGCAGCAATCAGCCCCAGCATTTT. Variable domain in full (rest from reference TRBV30 and TRBJ1-5): SQTIHQWPATLVQPVGSPLSLECTVEGTSNPNLYWYRQAAGRGLQLLFYSVGIGQISSEVPQNLSASRPQDRQFILSSKKLLLSDSGFYLCAWSAPRGSNQPQHFGDGTRLSIL.

This chain connects TRBV15 to TRBJ1-3; no clear D. Trimming shortened V by 1 base and J by 3 bases, and 10 bases separated the two germline ends. Germline CDR1 LNHNV, CDR2 YYDKDF (reference sequence). This CDR3 region has 15 residues. DNA of the CDR3: TGTGCCACCAGCAGAGCCCCGGGATATGGAAACACCATATATTTT. It encodes CATSRAPGYGNTIYF.

The genes are TRBV5-1 and TRBJ2-7; 7 nucleotides agree with TRBD2. The CDR3 consists of 16 residues. With 6 bases clipped from V and 2 bases from J, the junction kept 14 bases outside the gene matches. The germline gives CDR1 SGHRS, CDR2 YFSETQ. The CDR3 nucleotides read TGCGCCAGCAAGATGGCCGGGGGGACGGCCCCCTACGAGCAGTACTTC. Translated: CASKMAGGTAPYEQYF.

This clone has only one observation. One junction end does not reproduce the germline sequence, and a read error may be involved. Other DNA variants within this sample encode the same CDR3. The chain uses TRBV5-4 and TRBJ1-6; weak D call: TRBD1 (5 bases). Germline V gene data show CDR1 as SGHNT and CDR2 as YYREEE (reference sequence). The CDR3 loop spans 15 amino acids. As DNA, the CDR3 is TGTGCCAGCAGCTTGGGAGCAGGGTATAATTCCCCCCTCCACTTT. Encoded protein: CASSLGAGYNSPLHF.

This chain joins TRBV5-8 and TRBJ1-1; TRBD1 matches 10 bases. Germline CDR1 SGHTS, CDR2 YDEGEE. The length of the CDR3 is 14 residues. Trimming removed 4 bases from V and 5 bases from J; junction bases left unmatched: 5. CDR3 region: CASSPDRGRTEAFF. CDR3 bases: TGTGCCAGCAGCCCGGACAGGGGGAGAACTGAAGCTTTCTTT.

The V and J genes are TRBV27 and TRBJ2-7; 7 bases are shared with TRBD1. V lost 3 bases and J lost 3; bases outside the gene matches: 5. This CDR3 is built from 14 residues. Germline V gene sequence: CDR1 MNHEY, CDR2 SMNVEV (reference sequence). The CDR3 sequence is CASSFGTANYEQYF. The CDR3 DNA follows: TGTGCCAGCAGTTTCGGGACAGCAAACTACGAGCAGTACTTC.

The CDR3 DNA is TGTGCCAGCAGCGTGACAGGGGACAATCAGCCCCAGCATTTT. It specifies CASSVTGDNQPQHF. This chain connects TRBV9 to TRBJ1-5; 8 nucleotides line up with TRBD1. With V trimmed by 2 bases and J by 3 bases, 1 base remained unmatched. The germline V gene has CDR1 SGDLS and CDR2 YYNGEE. The CDR3 has 14 residues.